This T cell receptor beta chain was sequenced in a study of blood T cell repertoires in COVID-19. Study overall: Some COVID-19 samples were acute and others convalescent; all came from the United States, Italy and Spain.

The assay was immunoSEQ multiplex PCR, and TCRdb's table has in-frame clones only and misses some. The data contain about 260,000 clones, over 75% of them singletons. Regarding this clone: One end of the junction fails to match germline, which may point to a read error.

Germline assignment: CDR1 SGHRS and CDR2 YFSETQ. The CDR3 runs to 16 residues. The TCR originated in a woman between 65 and 79 years old with COVID-19, enrolled during active disease. The genes are TRBV5-1 and TRBJ1-3; D may be TRBD1 (5 bases). Material: peripheral blood. CDR3 sequence (DNA): TGCGCCAACAGCTTTGGGGGGGTCCTATCTGGAAACACCATATATTTT. This translates into CANSFGGVLSGNTIYF.